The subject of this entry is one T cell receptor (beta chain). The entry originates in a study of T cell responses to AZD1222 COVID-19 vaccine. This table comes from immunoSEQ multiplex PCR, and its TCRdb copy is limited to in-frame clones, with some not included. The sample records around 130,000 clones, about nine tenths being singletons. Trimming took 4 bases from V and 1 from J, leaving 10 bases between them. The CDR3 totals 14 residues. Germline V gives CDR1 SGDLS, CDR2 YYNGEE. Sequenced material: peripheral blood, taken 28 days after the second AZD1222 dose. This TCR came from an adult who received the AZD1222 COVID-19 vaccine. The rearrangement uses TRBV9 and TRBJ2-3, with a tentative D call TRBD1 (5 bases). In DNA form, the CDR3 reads TGTGCCAGCAGCCTCAGGGTTGGCACAGATACGCAGTATTTT. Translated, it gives CASSLRVGTDTQYF.